A single sample gave rise to the 12 T cell receptor beta chains below, sequenced in a study of blood T cell repertoires in COVID-19. Clones were read by immunoSEQ multiplex PCR, and TCRdb kept only the in-frame ones, dropping some. In the table there are hundreds of thousands of clones, around 90% of which are singletons. Sequencing was performed on PBMCs or T cells enriched from blood (not recorded which). These receptors were taken from a woman aged 60-75 years in a cohort exposed to, infected with or recovered from COVID-19 (not recorded which).

J is TRBJ2-2 and V is TRBV10-1; no clear D. The CDR3 loop spans 13 amino acids. The V end was cut by 4 bases, the J end by 2 bases, with 5 bases between. In germline, CDR1 is WNHNN, CDR2 SYGVQD (reference sequence). DNA of the CDR3: TGCGCCAGCAGTGCGGTAAACACCGGGGAGCTGTTTTTT. This gives the protein CASSAVNTGELFF.

In DNA form, the CDR3 reads TGTGCCAGCAGACCGGGGGGACGGACAGATACGCAGTATTTT. It codes for CASRPGGRTDTQYF. The chain uses TRBV28 and TRBJ2-3; 7 bases agree with TRBD2. Trimming at V came to 6 bases and at J to 3 bases, leaving 6 bases not matched to a gene. Germline V lookup: CDR1 MDHEN, CDR2 SYDVKM. The CDR3 sequence is 14 residues long. The entire variable domain, with the rest obtained from reference TRBV28 and TRBJ2-3, is as follows: DVKVTQSSRYLVKRTGEKVFLECVQDMDHENMFWYRQDPGLGLRLIYFSYDVKMKEKGDIPEGYSVSREKKERFSLILESASTNQTSMYLCASRPGGRTDTQYFGPGTRLTVL.

The chain has TRBV9 and TRBJ2-2; 10 bases line up with TRBD2. The junction had 10 bases not matched to a gene; V was cut back by 0 bases and J by 5 bases. Germline V gives CDR1 SGDLS, CDR2 YYNGEE. CDR3 length equals 18 residues. The CDR3 loop reads CASSVALAGASVTGELFF. CDR3 nucleotide sequence: TGTGCCAGCAGCGTAGCTCTAGCGGGAGCCTCGGTGACCGGGGAGCTGTTTTTT.

The J gene is TRBJ1-2, the V gene TRBV28; a possible D gene is TRBD1 (6 bases). The germline gives CDR1 MDHEN, CDR2 SYDVKM. V was pared by 7 bases and J by 3 bases, with 12 bases between. CDR3 size: 13 residues. The CDR3 DNA reads TGTGCCAGCACCTACAGGGCTGACTATGGCTACACCTTC. Protein sequence: CASTYRADYGYTF.

The J gene is TRBJ1-4, the V gene TRBV20-1; D is perhaps TRBD1 (5 bases). Germline lookup yields CDR1 DFQATT and CDR2 SNEGSKA (reference sequence). The germline V and J ends were trimmed by 3 bases and 8 bases, with 13 bases remaining between them. CDR3 length equals 13 residues. CDR3 residues: CSASGGGREKLFF. For the CDR3, the DNA is TGCAGTGCTAGTGGCGGGGGGAGGGAAAAACTGTTTTTT.

V and J are TRBV7-8 and TRBJ2-7; 13 bases are a match to TRBD2. The length of the CDR3 is 18 residues. From germline, CDR1 is SGHVS and CDR2 FQNEAQ. V lost 5 bases to trimming and J lost 3 bases; unmatched junction nucleotides: 13. In DNA, the CDR3 is TGTGCCAGCAGCCCTCGACTAGCGGGAGGCCCCGACATCTACGAGCAGTACTTC. It codes for CASSPRLAGGPDIYEQYF.

The V call is TRBV19, the J call TRBJ2-6; tentatively, D is TRBD1 (6 bases). The CDR3 covers 16 residues. The ends were cut back, 4 bases at V and 1 base at J, with 11 bases in the middle. Per germline, CDR1 LNHDA and CDR2 SQIVND (reference sequence). The CDR3, as DNA: TGTGCCAGTAGTAGCAACAGGGTATCTGGGGCCAACGTCCTGACTTTC. Protein sequence: CASSSNRVSGANVLTF.

The chain uses TRBV13 and TRBJ2-3; 8 bases agree with TRBD2. CDR3 size: 16 residues. CDR1 and CDR2 from the germline V gene are PRHDT and FYEKMQ (reference sequence). Trimming removed 4 bases from V and 0 bases from J; junction bases left unmatched: 6. This chain's CDR3 is CASSSVAGTSTDTQYF. The CDR3 coding sequence is TGTGCCAGCAGCTCTGTAGCGGGAACTAGCACAGATACGCAGTATTTT.

This chain connects TRBV5-4 to TRBJ1-4, with 12 bases identical to TRBD1. The CDR3 length is 15 residues. V shed 4 bases and J 11 bases; nucleotides not matched to a gene: 9. Germline values: CDR1 SGHNT, CDR2 YYREEE (reference sequence). The CDR3 DNA reads TGTGCCAGCAGCCTAGGAGGGACAGGGGGCGGTAAACTGTTTTTT. It codes for CASSLGGTGGGKLFF.

The chain is built from TRBV5-4 and TRBJ2-5; D is ambiguous. V was pared by 1 base and J by 5 bases, with 12 bases between. The CDR3 is 14 residues long. Germline assignment: CDR1 SGHNT and CDR2 YYREEE (reference sequence). CDR3 in DNA: TGTGCCAGCAGCTTGCCTAATAAATGGGAGACCCAGTACTTC. It encodes CASSLPNKWETQYF. Using reference TRBV5-4 and TRBJ2-5 for the parts outside the CDR3, the full variable domain is ETGVTQSPTHLIKTRGQQVTLRCSSQSGHNTVSWYQQALGQGPQFIFQYYREEENGRGNFPPRFSGLQFPNYSSELNVNALELDDSALYLCASSLPNKWETQYFGPGTRLLVL.

Here the CDR3 reads CASGPTGPSSANEQFF. CDR3 coding DNA: TGTGCCAGCGGACCCACGGGCCCTAGCTCCGCCAATGAGCAGTTCTTC. The rearrangement joins TRBV27 to TRBJ2-1; possible D gene TRBD2, 5 bases. Trimming removed 8 bases from V and 6 bases from J, with 23 bases in between. CDR1 MNHEY and CDR2 SMNVEV come from the germline V gene (reference sequence). The CDR3 has 16 amino acids.

Worth noting for this clone: The sample contains more than one DNA sequence encoding this CDR3. The chain links TRBV5-4 to TRBJ2-5; perhaps TRBD2 as D (5 bases). Germline-derived CDR1 and CDR2 are SGHNT and YYREEE (reference sequence). The germline V and J ends were trimmed by 0 bases and 1 base, with 7 bases remaining between them. The CDR3 consists of 14 residues. The CDR3 sequence: CASSLAGIQETQYF. The CDR3 nucleotides are TGTGCCAGCAGCTTGGCCGGGATCCAAGAGACCCAGTACTTC.